The 25 T cell receptor beta chains listed next were all sequenced from one sample in a study of technical replicates of blood from a handful of donors. Clones were sequenced by immunoSEQ multiplex PCR, and TCRdb holds only the in-frame ones, with some missing. Among about 75,000 clones listed, around nine tenths were seen once. The sequencing sample was made of T cells isolated from PBMCs. The receptors stem from a human donor in good health.

The chain uses TRBV6-5 and TRBJ1-4, with D possibly matching TRBD1 (5 bases). The CDR3 covers 14 residues. The V gene lost 5 bases and the J gene lost 7 bases, with 14 bases spanning the gap. The germline V gene has CDR1 MNHEY and CDR2 SVGAGI. DNA of the CDR3: TGTGCCAGCAGTGGAGGGGATTATTTTGAAAAACTGTTTTTT. Translating it yields CASSGGDYFEKLFF.

This clone was seen just once. The V call is TRBV28, the J call TRBJ2-7; the match to TRBD2 covers 7 bases. V shed 8 bases and J 3 bases; nucleotides not matched to a gene: 10. This CDR3 contains 14 residues. CDR1 is MDHEN, CDR2 SYDVKM, per germline. The CDR3 is CASSRLGGSYEQYF. CDR3 DNA: TGTGCCAGCTCTCGGCTAGGCGGGAGCTACGAGCAGTACTTC.

V is TRBV5-1 and J is TRBJ2-7; 9 bases fit TRBD1. Trimming removed 4 bases from V and 3 bases from J; junction bases left unmatched: 8. The germline gives CDR1 SGHRS, CDR2 YFSETQ. The CDR3 is 15 amino acids. Here the CDR3 reads CASSVTGTGYYEQYF. In nucleotides, the CDR3 is TGCGCCAGCAGCGTAACCGGGACAGGGTACTACGAGCAGTACTTC.

The chain joins TRBV10-3 to TRBJ1-2; D unclear. The CDR3 is 13 amino acids. Germline loops: CDR1 ENHRY, CDR2 SYGVKD. V was clipped by 7 bases and J by 5 bases, with 14 bases between them. The CDR3 loop is CAITGEEWYGYTF. In DNA, the CDR3 is TGTGCCATCACTGGGGAGGAATGGTATGGCTACACCTTC.

V gene TRBV29-1 combines with J gene TRBJ2-3; D gene uncertain. This CDR3 has 12 residues. V lost 5 bases and J 6 bases, leaving 12 bases between the germline ends. From germline, CDR1 is SQVTM and CDR2 ANQGSEA. The CDR3, as DNA: TGCAGCGTTTTTCTAGGTTATGATACGCAGTATTTT. Its protein is CSVFLGYDTQYF.

The gene calls are TRBV27 and TRBJ2-4; a weak D match, TRBD2 (5 bases). Trimming removed 1 base from V and 8 bases from J, with 12 bases in between. Germline CDR1 and CDR2: MNHEY and SMNVEV (reference sequence). The CDR3 is 14 residues long. The CDR3 is CASSLFGERDIQYF. CDR3 bases: TGTGCCAGCAGTTTATTCGGGGAAAGGGACATTCAGTACTTC.

This rearrangement joins TRBV7-3 to TRBJ2-1, with TRBD2 matching 16 bases. J gave up 8 bases and V 5 bases, and 6 bases lay outside the gene matches. Per the germline V gene, CDR1 is SGHTA and CDR2 is FQGTGA. The CDR3 is 16 amino acids. For the CDR3, the DNA is TGTGCCAGCAGCAGGGGACTAGCGGGAGGGCTGGATGAGCAGTTCTTC. Translation: CASSRGLAGGLDEQFF.

The CDR3 reads CASSLSVGVEFYNEQFF. The CDR3 coding sequence is TGTGCCAGCAGTTTATCCGTCGGGGTAGAGTTTTACAATGAGCAGTTCTTC. The gene calls are TRBV27 and TRBJ2-1; tentative D call: TRBD2 (5 bases). V lost 0 bases to trimming and J lost 4 bases, with 16 bases between them. Germline V lookup: CDR1 MNHEY, CDR2 SMNVEV (reference sequence). This CDR3 has 17 residues.

The chain has TRBV18 and TRBJ2-2, with D perhaps matching TRBD2 (6 bases). Trimming left V 5 bases short and J 0 bases short, with 13 bases between. CDR3 length: 16 amino acids. Germline V gives CDR1 KGHSH, CDR2 LQKENI. In nucleotides, the CDR3 is TGTGCCAGCTCATACAGCGGGTCCTCGAACACCGGGGAGCTGTTTTTT. This encodes CASSYSGSSNTGELFF.

This clone appeared a single time. The V and J genes are TRBV5-1 and TRBJ2-3; no clear D. Germline CDR1 is SGHRS and CDR2 is YFSETQ. V lost 0 bases and J lost 5, with 10 bases in between. There are 14 residues in the CDR3. CDR3 region: CASSLAMGRDTQYF. The CDR3 coding sequence is TGCGCCAGCAGCTTGGCCATGGGCAGAGATACGCAGTATTTT.

V and J are TRBV4-1 and TRBJ2-1, with TRBD2 matching over 10 bases. From germline, CDR1 is MGHRA and CDR2 YSYEKL. V lost 1 base, J lost 7 bases, and 7 bases stayed unmatched. The CDR3 sequence is 16 residues long. The CDR3 region has the DNA TGCGCCAGCAGCCAAGTTGCTAGCGGGAGTTGGAATGAGCAGTTCTTC. It yields the protein CASSQVASGSWNEQFF.

The rearrangement uses TRBV27 and TRBJ1-1, with TRBD1 identical over 10 bases. The CDR3 sequence is 14 residues long. Germline CDR1 is MNHEY and CDR2 is SMNVEV (reference sequence). Losses at the gene ends were 5 bases for V and 4 bases for J; bases not matched to a gene: 4. The CDR3 nucleotides are TGTGCCAGCAGTGTAGGGACAGGGGTCACTGAAGCTTTCTTT. Translating it yields CASSVGTGVTEAFF.

The chain combines TRBV19 with TRBJ2-1, with D unresolved. Trimming removed 5 bases at V and 1 base at J, with 9 bases between. The CDR3 has 14 residues. Germline lookup yields CDR1 LNHDA and CDR2 SQIVND (reference sequence). The CDR3 spells CASSSGFSYNEQFF. CDR3 nucleotides: TGTGCCAGTAGTTCCGGGTTTTCCTACAATGAGCAGTTCTTC.

In this sample, this clone turned up once. V gene TRBV5-8 combines with J gene TRBJ1-2; D remains unclear. This CDR3 spans 13 amino acids. Germline V gene lookup returns CDR1 SGHTS and CDR2 YDEGEE. V was pared by 4 bases and J by 5 bases, with 12 bases between. The CDR3 protein is CASSLGSTYGYTF. CDR3 coding DNA: TGTGCCAGCAGCCTCGGGTCAACTTATGGCTACACCTTC. Based on the CDR3 plus reference TRBV5-8 and TRBJ1-2, the full variable domain is EAGVTQSPTHLIKTRGQQATLRCSPISGHTSVYWYQQALGLGLQFLLWYDEGEERNRGNFPPRFSGRQFPNYSSELNVNALELEDSALYLCASSLGSTYGYTFGSGTRLTVV.

This chain connects TRBV4-3 to TRBJ2-7; 10 bases agree with TRBD2. The CDR3 contains 15 residues. The germline V gene has CDR1 LGHNA and CDR2 YSLEER. Germline trimming cut 0 bases from V and 2 bases from J; bases unmatched to any gene: 1. The CDR3 DNA reads TGCGCCAGCAGCCAAGAAACTAGCGGGACCTACGAGCAGTACTTC. Its protein product is CASSQETSGTYEQYF.

This chain joins TRBV11-3 and TRBJ2-1; 12 bases match TRBD1. Trimming at V came to 5 bases and at J to 8 bases, leaving 7 bases not matched to a gene. CDR1 is SGHNT, CDR2 YENEEA, per germline. The CDR3 is made up of 15 amino acids. DNA for the CDR3: TGTGCCAGCAGCCCCCGGGACAGGGGGCGCGATGAGCAGTTCTTC. Translating it yields CASSPRDRGRDEQFF. The whole variable domain, filled in from reference TRBV11-3 and TRBJ2-1, reads EAGVVQSPRYKIIEKKQPVAFWCNPISGHNTLYWYLQNLGQGPELLIRYENEEAVDDSQLPKDRFSAERLKGVDSTLKIQPAELGDSAVYLCASSPRDRGRDEQFFGPGTRLTVL.

J is TRBJ2-3 and V is TRBV9; tentative D call: TRBD2 (6 bases). The germline V gene encodes CDR1 SGDLS and CDR2 YYNGEE. This CDR3 comprises 17 residues. Trimming took 3 bases from V and 3 from J, leaving 20 bases between them. In DNA, the CDR3 is TGTGCCAGCAGCGCCGTGACACTAGCTGCGTGGACAGATACGCAGTATTTT. Translated, it gives CASSAVTLAAWTDTQYF.

The chain joins TRBV6-5 to TRBJ1-1; a possible D gene is TRBD1 (6 bases). Trimming shortened V by 6 bases and J by 10 bases, and 15 bases separated the two germline ends. Germline-derived CDR1 and CDR2 are MNHEY and SVGAGI. This CDR3 has 12 residues. This CDR3 is CASSRPGQRAFF. The CDR3 DNA is TGTGCCAGCAGCAGACCGGGACAACGAGCTTTCTTT.

This chain connects TRBV4-1 to TRBJ2-7; D may be TRBD1 (5 bases). V was pared by 4 bases and J by 3 bases, with 10 bases between. The CDR3 totals 13 residues. Germline CDR1 reads MGHRA; CDR2 reads YSYEKL. The CDR3 bases are TGCGCCAGCAGCCTTCACGACAGCTACGAGCAGTACTTC. Translating gives CASSLHDSYEQYF.

This sequence joins TRBV5-3 and TRBJ1-5; D unclear. TRBV5-3 is placed among ORFs of uncertain function. V lost 4 bases and J 4 bases, leaving 21 bases between the germline ends. The CDR3 totals 17 residues. This CDR3 reads CARSPATQVVWNQPQHF. CDR3 DNA: TGTGCCAGAAGCCCCGCTACCCAGGTTGTGTGGAATCAGCCCCAGCATTTT.

This rearrangement joins TRBV20-1 to TRBJ2-1; 10 bases are shared with TRBD2. Germline V lookup: CDR1 DFQATT, CDR2 SNEGSKA (reference sequence). CDR3 size: 11 residues. Losses at the gene ends were 7 bases for V and 11 bases for J; bases not matched to a gene: 5. CDR3 nucleotides: TGCAGTGGGCTAGCGGGAGTAAAGCAGTTCTTC. This translates into CSGLAGVKQFF.

The V and J genes are TRBV7-3 and TRBJ2-1; 11 nucleotides align to TRBD2. The CDR3 runs 16 residues. The J segment lost 7 bases and the V segment lost 0 bases, leaving 5 bases of the junction unmatched. Germline-derived CDR1 and CDR2 are SGHTA and FQGTGA. The CDR3 spells CASSLTITSGRNEQFF. The CDR3 nucleotides are TGTGCCAGCAGCTTAACAATCACTAGCGGGAGAAATGAGCAGTTCTTC.

The gene calls are TRBV11-2 and TRBJ2-7, with unresolved D. Germline V gene lookup returns CDR1 SGHAT and CDR2 FQNNGV. V lost 1 base and J lost 6, with 10 bases in between. The CDR3 consists of 13 residues. CDR3 loop: CASSLVATREQYF. The CDR3 DNA is TGTGCCAGCAGCTTAGTAGCAACCCGCGAGCAGTACTTC.

The chain links TRBV28 to TRBJ1-2; tentatively, D is TRBD1 (6 bases). V was cut by 7 bases and J by 8 bases, with 17 bases left in between. Per the germline V gene, CDR1 is MDHEN and CDR2 is SYDVKM. This CDR3 contains 13 residues. CDR3 sequence: CASNDPGERGYTF. CDR3 coding DNA: TGTGCCAGCAATGATCCAGGGGAGCGGGGCTACACCTTC.

This clone was observed a single time. CDR3 sequence: CASSALHLGGGVDTQYF. The CDR3 region has the DNA TGTGCCAGCAGCGCCCTCCATCTAGGAGGGGGCGTAGATACGCAGTATTTT. The chain is built from TRBV9 and TRBJ2-3; tentatively, D is TRBD1 (7 bases). Germline CDR1 reads SGDLS; CDR2 reads YYNGEE. V was clipped by 3 bases and J by 5 bases, with 22 bases between them. CDR3 size: 17 residues. The full variable domain, completed using reference TRBV9 and TRBJ2-3, is DSGVTQTPKHLITATGQRVTLRCSPRSGDLSVYWYQQSLDQGLQFLIQYYNGEERAKGNILERFSAQQFPDLHSELNLSSLELGDSALYFCASSALHLGGGVDTQYFGPGTRLTVL.